This T cell receptor beta chain originates from a study of identifying expanded T cells in peripheral blood. Points from the study as a whole: Over approximately two and four weeks, about 15 and 18 clones changed, versus approximately 1.2 between replicates.

The V end lost 1 base, the J end lost 6 bases, and 10 bases lay between the germline ends. Germline lookup yields CDR1 SGHNT and CDR2 YENEEA. The CDR3 is 13 amino acids. As regards this clone: Antigen: not known.

Libraries were prepared by immunoSEQ multiplex PCR; TCRdb keeps only in-frame clonotypes and omits some of them. Of fewer than 55,000 clones in the sample, approximately 82% were seen once. The material sequenced was blood. The chain carries TRBV11-3 and TRBJ2-7; D remains ambiguous. The receptor was derived from a person aged 18 to 69 in good health. CDR3 sequence: CASSLGRSVEQYF. The CDR3 DNA reads TGTGCCAGCAGCTTAGGACGTTCGGTCGAGCAGTACTTC.